This entry lists 11 T cell receptor beta chains sequenced from one sample in a study of blood T cell repertoires in COVID-19. Libraries were prepared by immunoSEQ multiplex PCR; TCRdb keeps only in-frame clonotypes and omits some of them. The sample yields tens of thousands of clones, 87% seen once. The sequencing sample was made of peripheral blood. These receptors were collected from a human donor in a cohort sampled during active COVID-19.

The chain employs TRBV18 and TRBJ2-1; TRBD1 might be the D (5 bases). Germline CDR1 KGHSH, CDR2 LQKENI. This CDR3 is built from 12 residues. The germline V and J ends were trimmed by 3 bases and 9 bases, with 9 bases remaining between them. CDR3 nucleotide sequence: TGTGCCAGCTCACCGGGGCTGACTGAGCAGTTCTTC. Encoded protein: CASSPGLTEQFF.

V gene TRBV6-5 combines with J gene TRBJ2-4; 9 positions agree with TRBD1. Trimming at V came to 7 bases and at J to 6 bases, leaving 4 bases not matched to a gene. Per the germline V gene, CDR1 is MNHEY and CDR2 is SVGAGI. The CDR3 is 13 residues long. The CDR3 region has the DNA TGTGCCAGCAAACAGGACAGGGGAAACATTCAGTACTTC. It codes for CASKQDRGNIQYF.

The CDR3 protein is CASSVLPALNTGELFF. In DNA, the CDR3 is TGTGCCAGCAGCGTTCTGCCAGCGCTGAACACCGGGGAGCTGTTTTTT. This chain links TRBV9 with TRBJ2-2; D remains ambiguous. CDR3 length equals 16 residues. Deletions cut 2 bases from V and 1 base from J, with 12 bases between. Germline V gives CDR1 SGDLS, CDR2 YYNGEE.

The rearrangement joins TRBV27 to TRBJ2-1; TRBD2 might be the D (5 bases). Germline V CDR1 and CDR2: MNHEY, SMNVEV (reference sequence). This CDR3 is 16 amino acids long. Trimming took 6 bases from V and 4 from J, leaving 19 bases between them. CDR3 residues: CASSLTEGELYNEQFF. CDR3 in DNA: TGTGCCAGCAGCCTGACTGAGGGAGAGCTATACAATGAGCAGTTCTTC.

This clone occurred once. The chain recombines TRBV5-1 with TRBJ2-7; 9 bases agree with TRBD1. This CDR3 contains 15 residues. Losses at the gene ends were 4 bases for V and 6 bases for J; bases not matched to a gene: 11. Germline assignment: CDR1 SGHRS and CDR2 YFSETQ. The CDR3 spells CASSQPGQGTLEQYF. In nucleotides, the CDR3 is TGCGCCAGCAGCCAACCGGGACAGGGAACGCTCGAGCAGTACTTC.

This clone was found a few times. The chain combines TRBV11-2 with TRBJ2-7, with a weak D call TRBD1 (6 bases). V dropped 5 bases and J dropped 1 base, with 9 bases sitting between them. Germline CDR1 SGHAT, CDR2 FQNNGV. The CDR3 extends over 13 amino acids. The CDR3 loop is CASSPGTSYEQYF. DNA for the CDR3: TGTGCCAGCAGCCCAGGGACATCCTACGAGCAGTACTTC.

V and J are TRBV18 and TRBJ2-7, with 10 bases identical to TRBD1. The CDR3 loop spans 15 amino acids. The germline V gene encodes CDR1 KGHSH and CDR2 LQKENI. The ends lost 6 bases at V and 4 bases at J; junction bases unmatched: 9. CDR3 bases: TGTGCCAGCTCCCGGGGCCGGGACAGGGGTTACGAGCAGTACTTC. Its translation is CASSRGRDRGYEQYF.

V gene TRBV27 combines with J gene TRBJ2-2, with TRBD1 matching 10 bases. This CDR3 is built from 16 residues. Germline assignment: CDR1 MNHEY and CDR2 SMNVEV (reference sequence). The trim removed 3 bases at V and 5 bases at J, leaving 6 bases unmatched. The CDR3 region has the DNA TGTGCCAGCAGTTTGGAGACAGGGGGCGCGACCGGGGAGCTGTTTTTT. Protein: CASSLETGGATGELFF.

The chain has TRBV5-6 and TRBJ1-2; 7 bases match TRBD1. The germline V gene encodes CDR1 SGHDT and CDR2 YYEEEE. Unmatched junction bases numbered 11, after V lost 4 bases and J lost 8 bases. The CDR3 is 14 residues long. CDR3 protein: CASSLGQVLRGYTF. CDR3 bases: TGTGCCAGCAGCCTCGGACAGGTCTTACGCGGCTACACCTTC.

The rearrangement uses TRBV28 and TRBJ2-3; possible D gene TRBD1, 5 bases. Germline V gene data show CDR1 as MDHEN and CDR2 as SYDVKM. Trimming pared 7 bases from V and 0 bases from J, leaving 8 bases between. This CDR3 contains 13 residues. The CDR3, as DNA: TGTGCCAGCAACCCAGGGAGCACAGATACGCAGTATTTT. Encoded protein: CASNPGSTDTQYF.

The chain links TRBV4-2 to TRBJ1-1; no reliable D call. Trimming left V 11 bases short and J 4 bases short, with 17 bases between. Germline CDR1 is LGHNA and CDR2 is YNFKEQ. The CDR3 loop spans 13 amino acids. CDR3 bases: TGTGCCTCCTCCCAAGGAGAGAGCACTGAAGCTTTCTTT. Translation: CASSQGESTEAFF.